This T cell receptor beta chain is drawn from a study of blood T cells in healthy people across ages. CDR1 is MNHEY and CDR2 is SVGEGT in the germline V gene. The V end lost 2 bases, the J end lost 2 bases, and 13 bases lay between the germline ends. The CDR3 is 16 residues long. A second PCR of about 7 to 12 cycles used a sample-barcoded 5' primer and a J-beta primer mix. A template-switch adaptor that had 12 random nucleotides put a tag on each cDNA molecule. MiXCR, run by TCRdb on the 5' RACE reads, gives a single entry per CDR3 protein. The table records roughly 2 million distinct CDR3 sequences, just under 50% of them present only once. Per sample, a minimum of 7 million PBMCs were isolated. Study results and caveats: More naive CD4+ cells and higher diversity marked long-lived donors relative to aged donors. Measured against age, TCR beta diversity per million T cells decreased in a roughly linear manner.

About this clonotype itself: The antigen is not known.

The origin of this receptor is a woman in her 40s in good health. The genes are TRBV6-2 or TRBV6-3 and TRBJ1-5; D might be TRBD1 (6 bases). The sample was blood. The CDR3 sequence: CASSYGGGGRNQPQHF. In DNA, the CDR3 is TGTGCCAGCAGTTACGGAGGAGGGGGGCGCAATCAGCCCCAGCATTTT.